A single sample gave rise to the 19 T cell receptor beta chains below, sequenced in a study of blood T cell repertoires in COVID-19. The method was immunoSEQ multiplex PCR; TCRdb's version includes in-frame clones alone and lacks a portion of them. The table includes approximately 280,000 clones, about 83% detected once. Sequencing was performed on PBMCs or T cells enriched from blood (not recorded which). These TCRs come from a middle-aged woman who had recovered from COVID-19.

The chain has TRBV7-8 and TRBJ1-5; D is unresolved. The CDR3 spans 14 residues. The germline V gene has CDR1 SGHVS and CDR2 FQNEAQ. Trimming shortened V by 1 base and J by 4 bases, and 8 bases separated the two germline ends. As DNA, the CDR3 is TGTGCCAGCAGCTTAGAATTTCGGAATCAGCCCCAGCATTTT. Translating it yields CASSLEFRNQPQHF.

The V gene is TRBV6-5, the J gene TRBJ1-1; D is undetermined. This CDR3 region has 15 residues. In germline, CDR1 is MNHEY, CDR2 SVGAGI. V dropped 6 bases and J dropped 4 bases, with 18 bases sitting between them. In DNA form, the CDR3 reads TGTGCCAGCAGCAACGGTGAACCCGGTAGCACTGAAGCTTTCTTT. This codes for CASSNGEPGSTEAFF.

The chain is built from TRBV7-9 and TRBJ2-1, with 10 bases lining up with TRBD2. Germline-derived CDR1 and CDR2 are SEHNR and FQNEAQ (reference sequence). The trim removed 7 bases at V and 2 bases at J, leaving 5 bases unmatched. The CDR3 consists of 15 residues. The CDR3 loop is CASTPGLAPYNEQFF. CDR3 bases: TGTGCCAGCACACCGGGACTAGCGCCCTACAATGAGCAGTTCTTC.

This clone has a handful of counts. In nucleotides, the CDR3 is TGTGCCAGCAGCCAATCAGGGAACACTGAAGCTTTCTTT. Its translation is CASSQSGNTEAFF. V is TRBV3-1 (or the pseudogene TRBV3-2) and J is TRBJ1-1, with unresolved D. This CDR3 has 13 residues. Germline CDR1 is LGHDT and CDR2 is YNNKEL (reference sequence). Trimming stripped 2 bases from V and 1 base from J, with 5 bases between.

V gene TRBV28 combines with J gene TRBJ2-1; 7 bases line up with TRBD2. CDR1 is MDHEN and CDR2 is SYDVKM in the germline V gene. The CDR3 spans 16 residues. With V trimmed by 2 bases and J by 2 bases, 6 bases remained unmatched. CDR3 coding DNA: TGTGCCAGCAGTTTAAAACGGGGGGTAACCTACAATGAGCAGTTCTTC. This codes for CASSLKRGVTYNEQFF.

The genes are TRBV5-1 and TRBJ1-1; D possibly corresponds to TRBD1 (5 bases). CDR1 and CDR2 (germline): SGHRS, YFSETQ. The V and J ends lost 0 bases and 0 bases respectively, with 12 bases between them. CDR3 length equals 16 residues. CDR3 sequence reads: CASSLAPTALNTEAFF. The CDR3 DNA reads as TGCGCCAGCAGCTTGGCCCCGACAGCTCTGAACACTGAAGCTTTCTTT.

The chain employs TRBV7-2 and TRBJ2-5, with 7 bases that match TRBD2. CDR1 is SGHTA, CDR2 FQGNSA, per germline. The CDR3 contains 16 residues. The V gene end was trimmed by 5 bases and the J gene end by 7 bases; junction bases not matched to a gene: 16. CDR3 sequence: CASSPPERIAGWTQYF. CDR3 bases: TGTGCCAGCAGCCCCCCGGAGAGGATAGCGGGTTGGACCCAGTACTTC.

This clone was seen more than once but under ten times. This chain joins TRBV7-9 and TRBJ2-7, with 7 bases fitting TRBD2. The CDR3 is 14 residues long. The V gene end was trimmed by 1 base and the J gene end by 4 bases; junction bases not matched to a gene: 4. CDR1 SEHNR and CDR2 FQNEAQ come from the germline V gene (reference sequence). The CDR3 region has the DNA TGTGCCAGCAGCTTAGGGGATAGCGGGTACGAGCAGTACTTC. It codes for CASSLGDSGYEQYF.

The chain combines TRBV7-2 with TRBJ2-3; 8 bases align to TRBD2. Germline assignment: CDR1 SGHTA and CDR2 FQGNSA. Unmatched junction bases numbered 7, after V lost 4 bases and J lost 1 base. There are 16 residues in the CDR3. CDR3 protein: CASSSKRESGTDTQYF. CDR3 nucleotide sequence: TGTGCCAGCAGCTCCAAGCGGGAGTCGGGCACAGATACGCAGTATTTT.

The chain couples TRBV28 to TRBJ1-2; 8 bases map to TRBD1. The V gene's germline CDR1 is MDHEN and CDR2 SYDVKM. The CDR3 covers 14 residues. V lost 6 bases to trimming and J lost 8 bases; unmatched junction nucleotides: 11. The CDR3 bases are TGTGCCAGCAGCATCCCAGGGGGCCCGGGGGGCTACACCTTC. Its protein is CASSIPGGPGGYTF.

The chain uses TRBV7-3 and TRBJ2-1, with TRBD2 matching 10 bases. The CDR3 runs 15 residues. Germline loops: CDR1 SGHTA, CDR2 FQGTGA. J gave up 6 bases and V 3 bases, and 5 bases lay outside the gene matches. The CDR3 loop is CASSLSVAGGNEQFF. CDR3 sequence (DNA): TGTGCCAGCAGCTTGTCGGTAGCGGGGGGCAATGAGCAGTTCTTC.

The chain employs TRBV27 and TRBJ2-7; 9 nucleotides align to TRBD2. The V and J ends lost 3 bases and 0 bases, in that order; junction bases with no gene match: 6. CDR3 length equals 16 residues. Per the germline V gene, CDR1 is MNHEY and CDR2 is SMNVEV (reference sequence). DNA for the CDR3: TGTGCCAGCAGTTTTTTAGCGGGAGCCAACTCCTACGAGCAGTACTTC. It translates to CASSFLAGANSYEQYF.

The V and J genes are TRBV28 and TRBJ1-4; 8 nucleotides align to TRBD1. The germline V gene encodes CDR1 MDHEN and CDR2 SYDVKM. The trim removed 10 bases at V and 4 bases at J, leaving 8 bases unmatched. The CDR3 is 14 residues long. CDR3 region: CATARGPINEKLFF. The CDR3 nucleotides read TGTGCCACAGCCAGGGGGCCTATTAATGAAAAACTGTTTTTT.

V is TRBV27 and J is TRBJ2-5; TRBD1 agrees at 7 bases. The J segment lost 5 bases and the V segment lost 3 bases, leaving 12 bases of the junction unmatched. Germline lookup yields CDR1 MNHEY and CDR2 SMNVEV (reference sequence). The CDR3 runs 16 residues. The CDR3 coding sequence is TGTGCCAGCAGTTTTCTCGGGACAGCGGACAGGGAGACCCAGTACTTC. This translates into CASSFLGTADRETQYF.

The chain couples TRBV3-1 (or the pseudogene TRBV3-2) to TRBJ1-1; 7 positions agree with TRBD1. The CDR3 covers 13 residues. Per germline, CDR1 LGHDT and CDR2 YNNKEL (reference sequence). Trimming took 4 bases from V and 4 from J; bases not matched to a gene: 3. For the CDR3, the DNA is TGTGCCAGCAGCCGAACAGGGGTCACTGAAGCTTTCTTT. Translation: CASSRTGVTEAFF.

The V gene is TRBV21-1, the J gene TRBJ1-5; TRBD1 reflects the table's D call only, with no check against the DNA. TRBV21-1 represents a pseudogene. The length of the CDR3 is 16 residues. The CDR3, as DNA: TGTGCCAGCAGCAAAAATCATGCAGGTCCGGATCAGCCCCAGCATTTT. Protein sequence: CASSKNHAGPDQPQHF.

This clone was seen just once. The chain uses TRBV24-1 and TRBJ1-2, with D possibly matching TRBD1 (6 bases). Germline V gene lookup returns CDR1 KGHDR and CDR2 SFDVKD. V was cut by 7 bases and J by 0 bases, with 11 bases left in between. The CDR3 sequence is 14 residues long. CDR3 DNA sequence: TGTGCCACCAGGGGGGCGGCGCCTAACTATGGCTACACCTTC. Its protein product is CATRGAAPNYGYTF.

This chain links TRBV19 with TRBJ2-7, with D perhaps matching TRBD2 (6 bases). This CDR3 comprises 16 residues. V gave up 3 bases and J gave up 5 bases, with 20 bases separating them. Germline lookup yields CDR1 LNHDA and CDR2 SQIVND (reference sequence). CDR3 sequence: CASSIRLSGHQDEQYF. As DNA, the CDR3 is TGTGCCAGTAGTATTCGGCTTAGCGGCCACCAGGACGAGCAGTACTTC.

V usage is TRBV5-1 and J usage is TRBJ2-1; D gene ambiguous. Trimming removed 4 bases from V and 7 bases from J, with 12 bases in between. The CDR3 runs 13 residues. Germline V CDR1 and CDR2: SGHRS, YFSETQ. The CDR3 here is CASSLAPLNEQFF. In DNA, the CDR3 is TGCGCCAGCAGCCTGGCCCCCTTAAATGAGCAGTTCTTC.